This is a list of T cell receptor beta chains from one sample in a study of control samples from healthy donors and cancer patients. Only in-frame clones appear in the TCRdb table, and some are missing; sequencing was by immunoSEQ multiplex PCR. The sample carries 150,000 to 200,000 clones, over 85% recorded once. Sequences were obtained from blood. The receptors shown here come from a man aged 30 to 45 in good health. Both conserved end residues are part of each CDR3. The order of the fields is J gene, V gene, clone size, D gene, CDR3 DNA, CDR3 protein. The D gene is left open where the match is weak. Clone size appears in some rows only: once, few, many, or a class for an expanded clone.

j_gene: TRBJ2-2
v_gene: TRBV5-1
abundance: once
d_gene: -
CDR3nt: TGCGCCAGCACCGAGGGTGGGGGCGCCGGGGAGCTGTTTTTT
CDR3aa: CASTEGGGAGELFF

j_gene: TRBJ2-5
v_gene: TRBV6-6
abundance: -
d_gene: -
CDR3nt: TGTGCCAGCAGTTCCCAGGACCGGATCCAAGAGACCCAGTACTTC
CDR3aa: CASSSQDRIQETQYF

j_gene: TRBJ1-2
v_gene: TRBV7-3
abundance: -
d_gene: -
CDR3nt: TGTGCCAGCAGCCCATTTGCCGGGACGTCTGGCTACACCTTC
CDR3aa: CASSPFAGTSGYTF

j_gene: TRBJ2-2
v_gene: TRBV7-2
abundance: -
d_gene: TRBD2
CDR3nt: TGTGCCAGCAGCTTAGCTCGAGCGGGAGCGGACACCGGGGAGCTGTTTTTT
CDR3aa: CASSLARAGADTGELFF

j_gene: TRBJ1-1
v_gene: TRBV28
abundance: -
d_gene: -
CDR3nt: TGTGCCAGCACCGGAAAACAGGGTGATCGGACTGAAGCTTTCTTT
CDR3aa: CASTGKQGDRTEAFF

j_gene: TRBJ2-3
v_gene: TRBV6-4
abundance: once
d_gene: -
CDR3nt: TGTGCCAGCAGTGATCGGGCAGGTCCCACAGATACGCAGTATTTT
CDR3aa: CASSDRAGPTDTQYF

j_gene: TRBJ2-3
v_gene: TRBV9
abundance: -
d_gene: -
CDR3nt: TGTGCCAGCAGCGTAGCTGAGGCTTATGTGGATACGCAGTATTTT
CDR3aa: CASSVAEAYVDTQYF

j_gene: TRBJ1-2
v_gene: TRBV9
abundance: once
d_gene: TRBD1
CDR3nt: TGTGCCAGCAGCTTGGACAGGGAGGATGGCTACACCTTC
CDR3aa: CASSLDREDGYTF

j_gene: TRBJ2-1
v_gene: TRBV4-3
abundance: -
d_gene: TRBD2
CDR3nt: TGCGCCAGCAGCCAAGCAGCGGGAGTAAGCAATGAGCAGTTCTTC
CDR3aa: CASSQAAGVSNEQFF

j_gene: TRBJ1-2
v_gene: TRBV14
abundance: -
d_gene: -
CDR3nt: TGTGCCAGCAGCCCTACAGGGTTCCGAAATAACTATGGCTACACCTTC
CDR3aa: CASSPTGFRNNYGYTF

j_gene: TRBJ1-4
v_gene: TRBV6-5
abundance: -
d_gene: -
CDR3nt: TGTGCCAGCAAACGCAGGAGAGATGAAAAACTGTTTTTT
CDR3aa: CASKRRRDEKLFF

j_gene: TRBJ2-7
v_gene: TRBV7-8
abundance: -
d_gene: -
CDR3nt: TGTGCCAGCAGCCCCTCCTACGAGCAGTACTTC
CDR3aa: CASSPSYEQYF

j_gene: TRBJ2-1
v_gene: TRBV2
abundance: -
d_gene: TRBD2
CDR3nt: TGTGCCAGCAGTACTGATCGACTAGCGGGATCCAATGAGCAGTTCTTC
CDR3aa: CASSTDRLAGSNEQFF

j_gene: TRBJ2-3
v_gene: TRBV19
abundance: -
d_gene: TRBD2
CDR3nt: TGTGCCAGTAGTTTAGCGGGGTTGTCCACAGATACGCAGTATTTT
CDR3aa: CASSLAGLSTDTQYF

j_gene: TRBJ2-7
v_gene: TRBV20-1
abundance: -
d_gene: -
CDR3nt: TGCAGTGCCAGGTGGGGTTACGAGCAGTACTTC
CDR3aa: CSARWGYEQYF

j_gene: TRBJ2-5
v_gene: TRBV5-1
abundance: -
d_gene: -
CDR3nt: TGCGCCACCCGAGGGCAGCAGAATCAAGAGACCCAGTACTTC
CDR3aa: CATRGQQNQETQYF

j_gene: TRBJ1-1
v_gene: TRBV4-1
abundance: once
d_gene: -
CDR3nt: TGCGCCAGCAGCCCTCACCTGGACGGAAACACTGAAGCTTTCTTT
CDR3aa: CASSPHLDGNTEAFF

j_gene: TRBJ2-3
v_gene: TRBV7-2
abundance: -
d_gene: TRBD1
CDR3nt: TGTGCCAGCAGCTTCCCGACAGGGGGTCAGAATACGCAGTATTTT
CDR3aa: CASSFPTGGQNTQYF

j_gene: TRBJ1-1
v_gene: TRBV7-9
abundance: -
d_gene: -
CDR3nt: TGTGCCAGCAGCCAAGTGGGGGGGCGACTGAACACTGAAGCTTTCTTT
CDR3aa: CASSQVGGRLNTEAFF

j_gene: TRBJ1-3
v_gene: TRBV6-5
abundance: -
d_gene: -
CDR3nt: TGTGCCAGCCACTCTGGAAACACCATATATTTT
CDR3aa: CASHSGNTIYF

j_gene: TRBJ1-5
v_gene: TRBV9
abundance: -
d_gene: -
CDR3nt: TGTGCCAGCAGCCCACGGGGGGACAATCAGCCCCAGCATTTT
CDR3aa: CASSPRGDNQPQHF

j_gene: TRBJ1-4
v_gene: TRBV18
abundance: -
d_gene: -
CDR3nt: TGTGCCAGCTCACCGCGGCCCGGGGGCTACGAAAAACTGTTTTTT
CDR3aa: CASSPRPGGYEKLFF

j_gene: TRBJ2-1
v_gene: TRBV3-1/TRBV3-2
abundance: -
d_gene: -
CDR3nt: TGTGCCAGCAGCCAAGGACGCGGAAATGAGCAGTTCTTC
CDR3aa: CASSQGRGNEQFF

j_gene: TRBJ2-5
v_gene: TRBV5-1
abundance: once
d_gene: -
CDR3nt: TGCGCCAGCAGCTTGCGCCAGAGGGAGACCCAGTACTTC
CDR3aa: CASSLRQRETQYF

j_gene: TRBJ1-4
v_gene: TRBV7-9
abundance: -
d_gene: -
CDR3nt: TGTGCCAGCAGCCCACGGGGTTTTTCGACTAATGAAAAACTGTTTTTT
CDR3aa: CASSPRGFSTNEKLFF

j_gene: TRBJ2-7
v_gene: TRBV5-5
abundance: -
d_gene: -
CDR3nt: TGTGCCAGCAGCACTCGATGGGGCCCTGACGGCGAGCAGTACTTC
CDR3aa: CASSTRWGPDGEQYF

j_gene: TRBJ1-4
v_gene: TRBV6-1
abundance: once
d_gene: -
CDR3nt: TGTGCCAGCAGTGAAGCGAGGGGACGCGGTGTTGAAAAACTGTTTTTT
CDR3aa: CASSEARGRGVEKLFF

j_gene: TRBJ1-1
v_gene: TRBV7-9
abundance: -
d_gene: TRBD1
CDR3nt: TGTGCCAGCAGCTCCACTCTACAGGGGGCGCGCACTGAAGCTTTCTTT
CDR3aa: CASSSTLQGARTEAFF

j_gene: TRBJ1-2
v_gene: TRBV7-9
abundance: -
d_gene: -
CDR3nt: TGTGCCAGCAGCCGATCAGGTGTCCCCGGCTACACCTTC
CDR3aa: CASSRSGVPGYTF

j_gene: TRBJ2-5
v_gene: TRBV6-1
abundance: -
d_gene: -
CDR3nt: TGTGCCAGCAGTGAGCGGAGAATGGGGGAGACCCAGTACTTC
CDR3aa: CASSERRMGETQYF

j_gene: TRBJ1-1
v_gene: TRBV28
abundance: -
d_gene: -
CDR3nt: TGTGCCAGCAGTTTAACTACAGGTCGCTCTGAAGCTTTCTTT
CDR3aa: CASSLTTGRSEAFF

j_gene: TRBJ2-7
v_gene: TRBV5-1
abundance: -
d_gene: -
CDR3nt: TGCGCCAGCAGACCCTTGGAGAGCTCCTACGAGCAGTACTTC
CDR3aa: CASRPLESSYEQYF

j_gene: TRBJ2-7
v_gene: TRBV4-2
abundance: -
d_gene: -
CDR3nt: TGTGCCAGCAGCCAAGTTGGGCCCCTTGCGGGGCAGGACGAGCAGTACTTC
CDR3aa: CASSQVGPLAGQDEQYF

j_gene: TRBJ1-6
v_gene: TRBV11-2
abundance: -
d_gene: -
CDR3nt: TGTGCCAGCATGATCCTTGCGGCTAATTCACCCCTCCACTTT
CDR3aa: CASMILAANSPLHF

j_gene: TRBJ2-5
v_gene: TRBV29-1
abundance: -
d_gene: -
CDR3nt: TGCAGCGTCCTTGAGGGACAAGAGACCCAGTACTTC
CDR3aa: CSVLEGQETQYF

j_gene: TRBJ1-3
v_gene: TRBV24-1
abundance: -
d_gene: -
CDR3nt: TGTGCCACCAGTGACCCGTTGACCCCGTACACCATATATTTT
CDR3aa: CATSDPLTPYTIYF

j_gene: TRBJ1-2
v_gene: TRBV7-9
abundance: -
d_gene: -
CDR3nt: TGTGCCAGCAGCTTAGGCGGGGTTAACTATGGCTACACCTTC
CDR3aa: CASSLGGVNYGYTF

j_gene: TRBJ2-3
v_gene: TRBV6-5
abundance: -
d_gene: -
CDR3nt: TGTGCCAGCATTAAGTCCGGTTATAGCACAGATACGCAGTATTTT
CDR3aa: CASIKSGYSTDTQYF

j_gene: TRBJ2-7
v_gene: TRBV7-6
abundance: -
d_gene: -
CDR3nt: TGTGCCAGCAGCTTAGTAGGGGGGTCCTACGAGCAGTACTTC
CDR3aa: CASSLVGGSYEQYF

j_gene: TRBJ2-2
v_gene: TRBV6-5
abundance: -
d_gene: -
CDR3nt: TGTGCCAGCAGTCCCCCCGGGACTAACACCGGGGAGCTGTTTTTT
CDR3aa: CASSPPGTNTGELFF

j_gene: TRBJ2-5
v_gene: TRBV2
abundance: once
d_gene: -
CDR3nt: TGTGCCAGCAGTGAACAGGGGCAAGAGACCCAGTACTTC
CDR3aa: CASSEQGQETQYF

j_gene: TRBJ2-7
v_gene: TRBV5-6
abundance: once
d_gene: TRBD2
CDR3nt: TGTGCCAGCAGCCCGATAGCGGGAGGGTCGCAAGAGCAGTACTTC
CDR3aa: CASSPIAGGSQEQYF

j_gene: TRBJ2-1
v_gene: TRBV2
abundance: -
d_gene: TRBD2
CDR3nt: TGTGCCAGCAGGAGACTAGCGAATGAGCAGTTCTTC
CDR3aa: CASRRLANEQFF

j_gene: TRBJ1-2
v_gene: TRBV28
abundance: -
d_gene: -
CDR3nt: TGTGCCACTGGGGGTATCGATGGCTACACCTTC
CDR3aa: CATGGIDGYTF

j_gene: TRBJ1-5
v_gene: TRBV2
abundance: -
d_gene: TRBD1
CDR3nt: TGTGCCAGCAGGGTAGGGAAGGGACAGCTCCTTCAGCCCCAGCATTTT
CDR3aa: CASRVGKGQLLQPQHF

j_gene: TRBJ1-1
v_gene: TRBV9
abundance: -
d_gene: -
CDR3nt: TGTGCCAGCAGCGTAGGCGAGGGATGGACTGAAGCTTTCTTT
CDR3aa: CASSVGEGWTEAFF